This TCR beta chain was recovered during a study of cytomegalovirus exposure and HLA in healthy donors. Study background: Inside one of the first data releases sat some 85 million unique TCRs taken from HLA-typed donors.

Study findings and constraints: Versus the roughly 640-donor mean, an Asian-associated ancestry cluster reportedly showed fewer N-insertions in a later analysis. Later work associated roughly 17,000 TCR beta sequences with HLA alleles at 0.05 false discovery rate. Common viral pathogens seemed to be connected with several of the most significant clusters, according to a later analysis.

To note about this clone: Its target is unknown.

Both 60 Vbeta primers and 13 Jbeta primers went into the PCR. Some clones are missing from TCRdb's copy, which holds only in-frame ones; the method was immunoSEQ multiplex PCR. The listing records 60,000 or so clones. The sequence was collected from a woman aged 18-29 years in good health and CMV-seronegative. Sequenced input: PBMCs.

This CDR3 is CSVELGTGAYEQYF. CDR3 nucleotides: TGCAGCGTTGAATTGGGGACAGGTGCCTACGAGCAGTACTTC. V gene TRBV29-1 combines with J gene TRBJ2-7; 8 bases map to TRBD1. V dropped 2 bases and J dropped 2; count of bases not matched to a gene: 5. There are 14 residues in the CDR3. Per germline, CDR1 SQVTM and CDR2 ANQGSEA.